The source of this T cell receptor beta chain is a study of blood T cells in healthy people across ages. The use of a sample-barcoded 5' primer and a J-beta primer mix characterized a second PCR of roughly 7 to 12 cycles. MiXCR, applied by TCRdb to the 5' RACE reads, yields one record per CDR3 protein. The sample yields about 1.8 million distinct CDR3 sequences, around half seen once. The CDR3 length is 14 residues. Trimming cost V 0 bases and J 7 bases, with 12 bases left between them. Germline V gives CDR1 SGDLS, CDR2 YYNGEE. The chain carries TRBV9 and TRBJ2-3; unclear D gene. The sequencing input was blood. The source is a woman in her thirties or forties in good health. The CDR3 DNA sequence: TGTGCCAGCAGCGTAGGGGCTACACTAAATACGCAGTATTTT. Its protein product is CASSVGATLNTQYF. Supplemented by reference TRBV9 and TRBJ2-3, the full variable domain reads DSGVTQTPKHLITATGQRVTLRCSPRSGDLSVYWYQQSLDQGLQFLIQYYNGEERAKGNILERFSAQQFPDLHSELNLSSLELGDSALYFCASSVGATLNTQYFGPGTRLTVL.